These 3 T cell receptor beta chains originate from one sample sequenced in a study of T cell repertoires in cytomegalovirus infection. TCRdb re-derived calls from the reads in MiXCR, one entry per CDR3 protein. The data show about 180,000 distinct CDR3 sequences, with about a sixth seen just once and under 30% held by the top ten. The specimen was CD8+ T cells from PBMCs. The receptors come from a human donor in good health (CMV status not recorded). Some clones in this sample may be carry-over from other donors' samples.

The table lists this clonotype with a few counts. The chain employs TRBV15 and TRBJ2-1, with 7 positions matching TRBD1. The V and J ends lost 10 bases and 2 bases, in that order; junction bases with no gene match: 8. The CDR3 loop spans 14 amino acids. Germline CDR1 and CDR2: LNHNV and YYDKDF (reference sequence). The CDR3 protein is CAIGDSTTYNEQFF. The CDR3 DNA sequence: TGTGCCATTGGGGACAGCACTACCTACAATGAGCAGTTCTTC.

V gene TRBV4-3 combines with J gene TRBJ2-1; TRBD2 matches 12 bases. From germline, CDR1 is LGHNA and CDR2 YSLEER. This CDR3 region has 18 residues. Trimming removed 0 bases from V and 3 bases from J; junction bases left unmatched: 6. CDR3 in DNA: TGCGCCAGCAGCCAAGATGGAATGACTAGCGGGGGCTACAATGAGCAGTTCTTC. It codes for CASSQDGMTSGGYNEQFF.

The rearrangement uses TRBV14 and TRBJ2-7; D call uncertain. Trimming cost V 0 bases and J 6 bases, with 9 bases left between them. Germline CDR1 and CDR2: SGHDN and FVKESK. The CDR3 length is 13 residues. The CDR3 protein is CASSQDARPEQYF. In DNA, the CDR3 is TGTGCCAGCAGCCAAGATGCGAGGCCCGAGCAGTACTTC.